In its sample, the clone carrying this TCR beta chain was seen a few times. No antigen is known for it. The Oncomine TCR Beta short-read assay was what sequenced the DNA obtained from cultured CD4+ T cells. TCRdb analysed the PCR reads with MiXCR anew, one entry per CDR3 protein. Counted here are around 12,000 distinct CDR3 sequences, around 38% occurring once; the ten biggest clones make up about 8.5%. Trimming pared 6 bases from V and 8 bases from J, leaving 16 bases between. This CDR3 has 13 residues. Germline CDR1 KGHSH, CDR2 LQKENI. The sample's treatment: roughly 11-day PBMC culture with coronavirus spike peptide pools or control peptides (ViraFEST assay). This sample is drawn from a study of vaccination and CD4 T cells after COVID-19. Overall study context: Samples taken post-COVID came a median about 100 days after diagnosis, ranging from 35 to 161. Overlapping spike peptides from SARS-CoV-2, HCoV-NL63, HCoV-OC43 and HCoV-229E served to stimulate the cells. For control cultures, the treatment was a CEFX pool, an HIV-1 Nef pool, or no peptide. Points from the study as a whole: Spike mono-reactivity was evident in 304 of the 307 vaccine-specific clones derived from convalescent patients.

The sequenced sample was CD4+ T cells from blood, cultured in vitro. J is TRBJ1-1 and V is TRBV18; D is perhaps TRBD1 (5 bases). The TCR originated in a human donor who had recovered from COVID-19. The CDR3 region is CASSQTPGIEAFF. As DNA, the CDR3 is TGTGCCAGCTCCCAAACCCCAGGGATAGAAGCTTTCTTT.